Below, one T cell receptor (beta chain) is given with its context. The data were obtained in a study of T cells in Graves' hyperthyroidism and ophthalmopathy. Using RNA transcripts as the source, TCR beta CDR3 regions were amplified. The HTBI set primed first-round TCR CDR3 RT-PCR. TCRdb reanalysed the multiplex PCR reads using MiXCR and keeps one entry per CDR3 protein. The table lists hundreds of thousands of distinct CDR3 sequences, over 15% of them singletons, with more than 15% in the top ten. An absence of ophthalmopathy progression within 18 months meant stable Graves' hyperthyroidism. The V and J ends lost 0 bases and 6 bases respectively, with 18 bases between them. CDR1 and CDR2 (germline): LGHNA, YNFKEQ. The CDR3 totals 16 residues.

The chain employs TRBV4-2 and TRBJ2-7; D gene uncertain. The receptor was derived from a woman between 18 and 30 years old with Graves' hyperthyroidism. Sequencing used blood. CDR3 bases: TGTGCCAGCAGCCAAGATGAGTTGTCAGCATTCTCCGAGCAGTACTTC. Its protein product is CASSQDELSAFSEQYF.